This T cell receptor beta chain was obtained from a study of monozygotic twins with inflammatory bowel disease. Study-wide results and limits: Healthy co-twins exceeded IBD patients in TCRbeta diversity as measured by inverse Simpson. Since immunosuppressive treatments differed, patient repertoires may have gained added variability.

UMIs that had a 6-nucleotide sample barcode were put in using template switching. The study subjected TCRalpha and TCRbeta cDNA to two nested PCRs of approximately 16 and 9 cycles. No DNA is given; TCRdb re-called the 5' RACE reads and lists each CDR3 protein once. The sample data list roughly 160,000 distinct CDR3 sequences. In the case of this clonotype: What it binds is unknown.

This CDR3 contains 16 residues. The germline gives CDR1 SGHNT, CDR2 YYREEE (reference sequence). This chain joins TRBV5-4 and TRBJ2-7. The material sequenced was blood. The source of this sequence is a human donor with ulcerative colitis or Crohn's disease, or a healthy co-twin of an affected twin (not recorded which). CDR3 region: CASSLASRTISYEQYF.